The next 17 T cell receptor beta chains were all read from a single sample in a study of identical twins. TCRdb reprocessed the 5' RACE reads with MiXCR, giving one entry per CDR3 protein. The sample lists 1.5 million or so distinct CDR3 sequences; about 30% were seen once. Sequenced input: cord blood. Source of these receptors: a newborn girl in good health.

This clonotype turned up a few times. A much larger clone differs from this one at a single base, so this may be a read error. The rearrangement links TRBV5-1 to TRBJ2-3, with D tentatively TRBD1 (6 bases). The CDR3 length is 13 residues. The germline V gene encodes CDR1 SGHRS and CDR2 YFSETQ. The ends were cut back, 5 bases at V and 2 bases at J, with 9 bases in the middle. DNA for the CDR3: TGCGCCAGCAGGTGGGACAACACAGATACGCAGTATTTT. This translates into CASRWDNTDTQYF.

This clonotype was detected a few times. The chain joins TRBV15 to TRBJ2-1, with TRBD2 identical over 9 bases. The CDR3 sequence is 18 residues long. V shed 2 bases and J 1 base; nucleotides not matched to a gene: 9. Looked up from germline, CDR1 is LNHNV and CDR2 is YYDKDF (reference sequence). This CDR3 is CATSRRFSSGSSYNEQFF. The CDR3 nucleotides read TGTGCCACCAGCAGAAGATTCAGTAGCGGGAGTTCCTACAATGAGCAGTTCTTC.

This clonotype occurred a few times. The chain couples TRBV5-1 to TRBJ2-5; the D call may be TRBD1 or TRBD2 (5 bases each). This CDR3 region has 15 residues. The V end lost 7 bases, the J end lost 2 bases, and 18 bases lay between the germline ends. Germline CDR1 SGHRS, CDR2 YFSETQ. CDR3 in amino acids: CASAFDSGPQETQYF. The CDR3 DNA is TGCGCCAGCGCGTTTGACAGCGGCCCACAAGAGACCCAGTACTTC.

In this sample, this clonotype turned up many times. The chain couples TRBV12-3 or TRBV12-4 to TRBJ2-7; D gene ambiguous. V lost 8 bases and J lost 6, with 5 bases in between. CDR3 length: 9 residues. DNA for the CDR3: TGTGCCAGCCTGTCCGAGCAGTACTTC. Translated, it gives CASLSEQYF.

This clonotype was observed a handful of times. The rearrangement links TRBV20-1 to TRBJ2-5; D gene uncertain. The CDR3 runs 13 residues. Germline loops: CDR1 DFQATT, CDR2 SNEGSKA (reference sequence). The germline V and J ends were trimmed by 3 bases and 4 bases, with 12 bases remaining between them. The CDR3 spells CSARDPPLETQYF. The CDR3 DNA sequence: TGCAGTGCTAGGGACCCCCCACTAGAGACCCAGTACTTC.

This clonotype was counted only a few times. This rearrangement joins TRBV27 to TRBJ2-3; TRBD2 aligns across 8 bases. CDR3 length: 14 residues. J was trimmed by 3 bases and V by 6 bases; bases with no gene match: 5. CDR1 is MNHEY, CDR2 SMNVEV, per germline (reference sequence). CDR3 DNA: TGTGCCAGCAGAATGAGCGGGAGAACAGATACGCAGTATTTT. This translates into CASRMSGRTDTQYF.

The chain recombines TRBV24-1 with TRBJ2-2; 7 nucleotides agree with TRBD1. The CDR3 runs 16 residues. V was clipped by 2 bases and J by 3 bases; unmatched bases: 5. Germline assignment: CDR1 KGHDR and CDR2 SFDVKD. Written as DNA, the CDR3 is TGTGCCACCAGTGATTCTCGACAGGGCGACACCGGGGAGCTGTTTTTT. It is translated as CATSDSRQGDTGELFF.

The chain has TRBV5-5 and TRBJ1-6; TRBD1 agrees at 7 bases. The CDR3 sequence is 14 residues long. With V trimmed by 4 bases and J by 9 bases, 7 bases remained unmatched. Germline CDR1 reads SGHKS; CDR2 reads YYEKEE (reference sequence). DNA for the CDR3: TGTGCCAGCAGCAGCGACAGGGAGACTTCACCCCTCCACTTT. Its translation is CASSSDRETSPLHF.

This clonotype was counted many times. The CDR3 nucleotides are TGTGCCAGCAGCCAAGGGGTTAGGAGCACAGATACGCAGTATTTT. It encodes CASSQGVRSTDTQYF. The chain links TRBV4-2 to TRBJ2-3; D remains ambiguous. V was pared by 1 base and J by 0 bases, with 8 bases between. This CDR3 comprises 15 residues. Looked up from germline, CDR1 is LGHNA and CDR2 is YNFKEQ.

The CDR3 loop reads CASSGLSGLVPDTQYF. The CDR3 DNA reads TGTGCCAGCAGTGGACTTTCCGGACTAGTACCCGATACGCAGTATTTT. The V and J genes are TRBV6-1 and TRBJ2-3, with TRBD2 identical over 7 bases. V gave up 4 bases and J gave up 6 bases; unmatched junction bases: 13. Germline CDR1 and CDR2: MNHNS and SASEGT. The CDR3 totals 16 residues.

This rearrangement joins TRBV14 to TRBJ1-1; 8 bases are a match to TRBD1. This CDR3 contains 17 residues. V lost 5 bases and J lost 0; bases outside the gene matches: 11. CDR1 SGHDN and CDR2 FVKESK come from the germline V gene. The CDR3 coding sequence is TGTGCCAGCAGCAAGACAGGGGCCCTCATTTTGAACACTGAAGCTTTCTTT. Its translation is CASSKTGALILNTEAFF.

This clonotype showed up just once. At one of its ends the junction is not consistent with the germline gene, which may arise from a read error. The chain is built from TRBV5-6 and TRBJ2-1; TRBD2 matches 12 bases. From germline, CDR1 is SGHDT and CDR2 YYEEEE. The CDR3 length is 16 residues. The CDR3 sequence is CAGSTSGGFPYNEQFF. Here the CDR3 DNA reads TGTGCCGGCAGCACTAGCGGGGGGTTCCCCTACAATGAGCAGTTCTTC.

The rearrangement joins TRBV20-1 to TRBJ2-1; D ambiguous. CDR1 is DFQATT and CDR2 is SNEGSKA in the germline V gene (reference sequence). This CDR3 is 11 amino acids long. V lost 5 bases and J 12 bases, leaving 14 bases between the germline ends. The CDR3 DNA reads TGCAGTGCTCACGAGAAGCTGGTGCAGTTCTTC. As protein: CSAHEKLVQFF.

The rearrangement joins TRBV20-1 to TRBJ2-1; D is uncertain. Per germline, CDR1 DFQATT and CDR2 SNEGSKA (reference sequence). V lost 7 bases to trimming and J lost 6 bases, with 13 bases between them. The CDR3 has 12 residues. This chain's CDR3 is CSGKIGPNEQFF. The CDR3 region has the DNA TGCAGTGGCAAGATAGGCCCCAATGAGCAGTTCTTC.

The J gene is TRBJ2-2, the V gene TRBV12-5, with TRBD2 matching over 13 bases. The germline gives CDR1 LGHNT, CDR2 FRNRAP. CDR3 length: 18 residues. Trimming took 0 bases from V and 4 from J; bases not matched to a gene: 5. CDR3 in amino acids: CASGLVLAGGPGTGELFF. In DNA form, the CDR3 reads TGTGCTAGTGGTTTGGTACTAGCGGGGGGGCCCGGCACCGGGGAGCTGTTTTTT.

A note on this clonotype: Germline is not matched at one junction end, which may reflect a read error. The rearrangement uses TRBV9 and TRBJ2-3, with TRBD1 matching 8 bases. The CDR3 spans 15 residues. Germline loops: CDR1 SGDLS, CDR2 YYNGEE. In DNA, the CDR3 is TGTGCCTGCAGCGTAGTGGGACAGGCCACAGATACGCAGTATTTT. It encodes CACSVVGQATDTQYF.

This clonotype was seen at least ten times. The chain's CDR3 is CSASGGASYNEQFF. The CDR3 bases are TGCAGTGCTAGCGGGGGGGCCTCCTACAATGAGCAGTTCTTC. The chain is built from TRBV20-1 and TRBJ2-1, with TRBD2 identical over 8 bases. CDR1 is DFQATT, CDR2 SNEGSKA, per germline (reference sequence). J was trimmed by 0 bases and V by 3 bases; bases with no gene match: 1. The CDR3 contains 14 residues.